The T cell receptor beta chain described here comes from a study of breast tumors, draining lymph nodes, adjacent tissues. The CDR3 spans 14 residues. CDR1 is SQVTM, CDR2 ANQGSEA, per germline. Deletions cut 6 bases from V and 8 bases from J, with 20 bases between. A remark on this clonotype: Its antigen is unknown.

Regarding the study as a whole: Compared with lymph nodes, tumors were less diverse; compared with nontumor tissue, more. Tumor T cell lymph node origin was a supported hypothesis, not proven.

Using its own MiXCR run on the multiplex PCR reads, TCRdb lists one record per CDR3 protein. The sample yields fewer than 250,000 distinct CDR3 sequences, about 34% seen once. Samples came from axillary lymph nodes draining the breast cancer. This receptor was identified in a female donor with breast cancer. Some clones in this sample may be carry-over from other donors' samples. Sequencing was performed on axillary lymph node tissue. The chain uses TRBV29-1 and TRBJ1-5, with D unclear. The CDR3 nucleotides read TGCAGCGTCCGGGTGGCAGGATCCCAAGAGCCCCAGCATTTT. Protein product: CSVRVAGSQEPQHF.